The clone carrying this T cell receptor (beta chain) was recorded at least ten times. Its antigen is still unknown. These data belong to a study of identical twins. All donors were healthy, and all were Caucasian. Each CDR3 protein is one row after TCRdb ran MiXCR on the 5' RACE reads. The sample contains around 490,000 distinct CDR3 sequences, over 11% of which appear only once. The study, taken as a whole, reports: Shared out-of-frame alpha sequences (those common to twins) showed excess low generation probability. Clonotypes of the beta chain that were abundant in cord blood carried fewer insertions (memory repertoires showed none).

J was trimmed by 1 base and V by 5 bases; bases with no gene match: 16. The CDR3 is 18 amino acids. Germline assignment: CDR1 SGHAT and CDR2 FQNNGV. The sample was also linked to a second study, of yellow fever vaccine responses in identical twins. That work adds: Convergence reportedly seemed to mark part of the twins' vaccine T cell response, with personalization marking the rest.

The TCR sequence derives from a woman younger than 30 in good health. The chain uses TRBV11-2 and TRBJ2-5; 7 positions agree with TRBD1. Input material: CD4+ T cells sorted from blood. CDR3 in amino acids: CASSQGDPASLFQETQYF. The CDR3 nucleotides read TGTGCCAGCAGCCAGGGGGACCCAGCTAGCCTATTCCAAGAGACCCAGTACTTC.